This TCR beta chain derives from a study of T cells in Graves' hyperthyroidism and ophthalmopathy. About the study: At the time of initial diagnosis and before any treatment, peripheral blood was collected.

RNA transcripts served as the template for amplifying TCR beta CDR3 regions. RT-PCR in the first round (using the HTBI primer set) targeted the TCR CDR3. MiXCR, run by TCRdb on the multiplex PCR reads, gives a single entry per CDR3 protein. This sample yields 600,000 to 800,000 distinct CDR3 sequences, of which 30% to 40% are seen a single time; 31% belongs to the top ten. This clonotype was seen at least ten times. Its antigen is as yet unknown. Study results and caveats: Most thyroid clonotypes with frequency above 0.001 were detected in blood.

Trimming took off 5 bases at V and 1 base at J, with 9 bases between the two ends. The germline CDR1 and CDR2 sequences are SGHAT and FQNNGV. The CDR3 loop spans 14 amino acids. V is TRBV11-2 and J is TRBJ1-3, with D perhaps TRBD1 (5 bases). The source is a woman aged 35 to 49 with Graves' hyperthyroidism. Sequencing was done on a sample of blood. As DNA, the CDR3 is TGTGCCAGCAGCGAGGGGTATTCTGGAAACACCATATATTTT. Its translation: CASSEGYSGNTIYF.